The rows below give T cell receptor beta chains drawn from one sample of a study of blood T cell repertoires in COVID-19. Profiled with immunoSEQ multiplex PCR; TCRdb holds only in-frame clones, not every one. The table includes just under 150,000 clones, roughly nine tenths detected once. Sequenced material: peripheral blood. These receptor sequences come from a human donor in a cohort sampled during active COVID-19. The CDR3 runs from the conserved cysteine through the conserved F or W. D genes are given only for firm matches. The size entry is marked missing in some rows and otherwise reads once, few, many or a size class.

j_call d_call clone_size v_call cdr3_aa cdr3_nt
TRBJ1-6 . once TRBV5-4 CASSLDRSNSPLHF TGTGCCAGCAGCTTGGACAGGTCTAATTCACCCCTCCACTTT
TRBJ1-1 . . TRBV5-1 CASSQTQFDRHLRRNTEAFF TGCGCCAGCAGCCAGACTCAATTTGACAGGCACCTTAGGCGGAACACTGAAGCTTTCTTT
TRBJ1-6 TRBD1 . TRBV18 CASSTGAYNSPLHF TGTGCCAGCTCTACAGGGGCTTATAATTCACCCCTCCACTTT
TRBJ2-2 . . TRBV7-2 CASSLVRNTGELFF TGTGCCAGCAGCTTAGTTCGGAACACCGGGGAGCTGTTTTTT
TRBJ1-2 TRBD1 . TRBV5-1 CASSTRQGGIYGYTF TGCGCCAGCAGCACCCGACAGGGTGGAATCTATGGCTACACCTTC
TRBJ2-3 . . TRBV6-5 CASRAGNTDTQYF TGTGCCAGCAGGGCAGGGAACACAGATACGCAGTATTTT
TRBJ2-6 . . TRBV15 CATSRAFGASSGANVLTF TGTGCCACCAGCAGAGCTTTTGGGGCCAGCTCTGGGGCCAACGTCCTGACTTTC
TRBJ1-3 . . TRBV30 CAWSVNGRNTIYF TGTGCCTGGAGTGTAAACGGGAGAAACACCATATATTTT
TRBJ1-6 TRBD1 . TRBV4-3 CASSQDRTGGGFSYNSPLHF TGCGCCAGCAGCCAAGACCGGACAGGGGGCGGTTTCTCCTATAATTCACCCCTCCACTTT
TRBJ1-1 TRBD1 . TRBV14 CASSQDPGGSAEAFF TGTGCCAGCAGCCAAGATCCAGGGGGCTCCGCTGAAGCTTTCTTT
TRBJ2-5 . . TRBV7-2 CASRQPSEQETQYF TGTGCCAGCAGGCAACCTAGCGAGCAAGAGACCCAGTACTTC
TRBJ2-1 . once TRBV27 CASSFKYNEQFF TGTGCCAGCAGTTTTAAATACAATGAGCAGTTCTTC
TRBJ1-1 TRBD1 . TRBV19 CASRLGTGGYTEAFF TGTGCCAGTAGGCTCGGGACAGGGGGTTACACTGAAGCTTTCTTT
TRBJ2-3 . . TRBV21-1 CARNSPSGPPTDTQYF TGTGCCAGAAACTCTCCTAGCGGGCCGCCCACAGATACGCAGTATTTT
TRBJ1-3 . . TRBV6-5 CASRSDSGNTIYF TGTGCCAGCAGGTCAGACTCTGGAAACACCATATATTTT
TRBJ1-6 . . TRBV30 CAWSVGQQNSPLHF TGTGCCTGGAGTGTAGGACAACAAAATTCACCCCTCCACTTT
TRBJ1-2 . . TRBV3-1/TRBV3-2 CASSQPLGGFGYTF TGTGCCAGCAGCCAACCCCTAGGGGGTTTTGGCTACACCTTC
TRBJ1-4 . . TRBV18 CASSPPETVEKLFF TGTGCCAGCTCACCACCGGAGACTGTCGAAAAACTGTTTTTT
TRBJ2-7 TRBD1 once TRBV6-5 CATVLDRASYEQYF TGTGCCACCGTGCTCGACAGGGCATCCTACGAGCAGTACTTC
TRBJ2-1 TRBD2 . TRBV14 CASSLRSGGGGYNEQFF TGTGCCAGCAGCCTCCGAAGTGGGGGGGGTGGCTACAATGAGCAGTTCTTC
TRBJ2-7 TRBD1 . TRBV6-6 CASSWTGVYEQYF TGTGCCAGCAGTTGGACAGGGGTTTACGAGCAGTACTTC
TRBJ2-3 TRBD2 . TRBV7-2 CASSARTSGGSDTQYF TGTGCCAGCAGCGCGCGGACTAGCGGGGGTTCAGATACGCAGTATTTT
TRBJ2-3 TRBD2 . TRBV6-1 CASSELRGGPTDTQYF TGTGCCAGCAGTGAATTGCGCGGGGGGCCCACAGATACGCAGTATTTT
TRBJ1-2 . . TRBV30 CAWSGGRGPYGYTF TGTGCCTGGAGTGGAGGTAGGGGCCCCTATGGCTACACCTTC
TRBJ1-6 . many TRBV9 CASSSHGSSYNSPLHF TGTGCCAGCAGCTCCCACGGGAGCTCCTATAATTCACCCCTCCACTTT
TRBJ2-1 TRBD1 once TRBV5-4 CATLRIGGDEQFF TGTGCCACCTTAAGAATAGGGGGCGATGAGCAGTTCTTC
TRBJ2-1 TRBD2 once TRBV19 CASSIGLAGGPNEQFF TGTGCCAGTAGTATCGGGCTAGCGGGGGGGCCCAATGAGCAGTTCTTC
TRBJ2-5 . . TRBV21-1 CASSKGSGGAETQYF TGTGCCAGCAGCAAGGGTAGCGGGGGGGCAGAGACCCAGTACTTC
TRBJ2-2 TRBD1 . TRBV5-5 CASSRRQGAAGELFF TGTGCCAGCAGCAGAAGACAGGGGGCCGCCGGGGAGCTGTTTTTT
TRBJ1-5 . . TRBV19 CASSMSRSNQPQHF TGTGCCAGTAGTATGTCCAGAAGCAATCAGCCCCAGCATTTT
TRBJ1-5 . few TRBV4-2 CASSQQGFHQPQHF TGTGCCAGCAGCCAGCAGGGGTTCCATCAGCCCCAGCATTTT
TRBJ2-5 . . TRBV5-1 CASSKSQGIQETQYF TGCGCCAGCAGCAAATCGCAGGGGATCCAAGAGACCCAGTACTTC
TRBJ1-2 . . TRBV14 CASSQGRVFGYTF TGTGCCAGCAGCCAAGGCAGGGTCTTTGGCTACACCTTC
TRBJ2-5 TRBD2 once TRBV7-2 CASSSQRGPGETQYF TGTGCCAGCAGTAGCCAGCGGGGGCCTGGAGAGACCCAGTACTTC
TRBJ2-7 . . TRBV13 CASSSAGQGYYEQYF TGTGCCAGCAGCTCCGCGGGCCAGGGGTACTACGAGCAGTACTTC
TRBJ2-3 . once TRBV3-1/TRBV3-2 CASSQVSGTSAQYF TGTGCCAGCAGCCAAGTTTCGGGAACGAGCGCGCAGTATTTT
TRBJ2-1 . . TRBV4-3 CGGGRLAYNEQFF TGCGGCGGCGGGCGACTAGCCTACAATGAGCAGTTCTTC
TRBJ2-3 TRBD1 . TRBV6-5 CASNTGTGGADTQYF TGTGCCAGCAATACCGGGACAGGGGGCGCAGATACGCAGTATTTT
TRBJ2-5 TRBD1 . TRBV5-1 CASSFGQGRETQYF TGCGCCAGCAGCTTCGGACAGGGGAGAGAGACCCAGTACTTC
TRBJ2-1 . . TRBV3-1/TRBV3-2 CASSQGRDYNEQFF TGTGCCAGCAGCCAAGGCCGGGACTACAATGAGCAGTTCTTC
TRBJ1-5 . few TRBV6-7 CASSYSTLAGVNQPQHF TGTGCCAGCAGTTACTCTACCCTTGCCGGGGTCAATCAGCCCCAGCATTTT
TRBJ1-2 . . TRBV5-1 CASSPDVDSYGYTF TGCGCCAGCAGCCCGGATGTGGACTCTTATGGCTACACCTTC
TRBJ2-2 . . TRBV9 CASSTKPGQSTGELFF TGTGCCAGCAGCACGAAGCCGGGACAAAGCACCGGGGAGCTGTTTTTT
TRBJ2-2 . . TRBV3-1/TRBV3-2 CASSLFRRGTGELFF TGTGCCAGCAGCCTGTTTAGAAGAGGAACCGGGGAGCTGTTTTTT
TRBJ2-7 . once TRBV7-2 CASSNRGGAYEQYF TGTGCCAGCAGCAACCGAGGGGGGGCCTACGAGCAGTACTTC
TRBJ2-3 . . TRBV7-9 CASSFSGLKGTQYF TGTGCCAGCAGCTTCAGCGGGTTGAAGGGTACGCAGTATTTT
TRBJ2-5 . . TRBV7-8 CASSWVTGSTSTQYF TGTGCCAGCAGCTGGGTTACAGGGAGCACATCGACCCAGTACTTC
TRBJ1-1 . . TRBV4-1 CASSQVGGTSTEAFF TGCGCCAGCAGCCAAGTTGGGGGGACGAGCACTGAAGCTTTCTTT